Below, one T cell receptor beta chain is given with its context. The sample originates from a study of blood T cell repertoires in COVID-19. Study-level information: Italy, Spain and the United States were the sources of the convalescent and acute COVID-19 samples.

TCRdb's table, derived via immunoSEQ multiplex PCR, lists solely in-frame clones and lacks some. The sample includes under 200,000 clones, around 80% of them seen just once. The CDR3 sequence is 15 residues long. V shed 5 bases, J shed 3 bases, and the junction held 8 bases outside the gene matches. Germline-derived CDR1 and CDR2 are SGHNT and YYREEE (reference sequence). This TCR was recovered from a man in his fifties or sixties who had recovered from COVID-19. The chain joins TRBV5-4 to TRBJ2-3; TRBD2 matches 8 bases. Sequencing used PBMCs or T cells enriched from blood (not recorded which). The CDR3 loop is CASRAGLGLTDTQYF. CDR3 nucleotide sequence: TGTGCCAGCAGAGCGGGACTAGGGTTGACAGATACGCAGTATTTT.